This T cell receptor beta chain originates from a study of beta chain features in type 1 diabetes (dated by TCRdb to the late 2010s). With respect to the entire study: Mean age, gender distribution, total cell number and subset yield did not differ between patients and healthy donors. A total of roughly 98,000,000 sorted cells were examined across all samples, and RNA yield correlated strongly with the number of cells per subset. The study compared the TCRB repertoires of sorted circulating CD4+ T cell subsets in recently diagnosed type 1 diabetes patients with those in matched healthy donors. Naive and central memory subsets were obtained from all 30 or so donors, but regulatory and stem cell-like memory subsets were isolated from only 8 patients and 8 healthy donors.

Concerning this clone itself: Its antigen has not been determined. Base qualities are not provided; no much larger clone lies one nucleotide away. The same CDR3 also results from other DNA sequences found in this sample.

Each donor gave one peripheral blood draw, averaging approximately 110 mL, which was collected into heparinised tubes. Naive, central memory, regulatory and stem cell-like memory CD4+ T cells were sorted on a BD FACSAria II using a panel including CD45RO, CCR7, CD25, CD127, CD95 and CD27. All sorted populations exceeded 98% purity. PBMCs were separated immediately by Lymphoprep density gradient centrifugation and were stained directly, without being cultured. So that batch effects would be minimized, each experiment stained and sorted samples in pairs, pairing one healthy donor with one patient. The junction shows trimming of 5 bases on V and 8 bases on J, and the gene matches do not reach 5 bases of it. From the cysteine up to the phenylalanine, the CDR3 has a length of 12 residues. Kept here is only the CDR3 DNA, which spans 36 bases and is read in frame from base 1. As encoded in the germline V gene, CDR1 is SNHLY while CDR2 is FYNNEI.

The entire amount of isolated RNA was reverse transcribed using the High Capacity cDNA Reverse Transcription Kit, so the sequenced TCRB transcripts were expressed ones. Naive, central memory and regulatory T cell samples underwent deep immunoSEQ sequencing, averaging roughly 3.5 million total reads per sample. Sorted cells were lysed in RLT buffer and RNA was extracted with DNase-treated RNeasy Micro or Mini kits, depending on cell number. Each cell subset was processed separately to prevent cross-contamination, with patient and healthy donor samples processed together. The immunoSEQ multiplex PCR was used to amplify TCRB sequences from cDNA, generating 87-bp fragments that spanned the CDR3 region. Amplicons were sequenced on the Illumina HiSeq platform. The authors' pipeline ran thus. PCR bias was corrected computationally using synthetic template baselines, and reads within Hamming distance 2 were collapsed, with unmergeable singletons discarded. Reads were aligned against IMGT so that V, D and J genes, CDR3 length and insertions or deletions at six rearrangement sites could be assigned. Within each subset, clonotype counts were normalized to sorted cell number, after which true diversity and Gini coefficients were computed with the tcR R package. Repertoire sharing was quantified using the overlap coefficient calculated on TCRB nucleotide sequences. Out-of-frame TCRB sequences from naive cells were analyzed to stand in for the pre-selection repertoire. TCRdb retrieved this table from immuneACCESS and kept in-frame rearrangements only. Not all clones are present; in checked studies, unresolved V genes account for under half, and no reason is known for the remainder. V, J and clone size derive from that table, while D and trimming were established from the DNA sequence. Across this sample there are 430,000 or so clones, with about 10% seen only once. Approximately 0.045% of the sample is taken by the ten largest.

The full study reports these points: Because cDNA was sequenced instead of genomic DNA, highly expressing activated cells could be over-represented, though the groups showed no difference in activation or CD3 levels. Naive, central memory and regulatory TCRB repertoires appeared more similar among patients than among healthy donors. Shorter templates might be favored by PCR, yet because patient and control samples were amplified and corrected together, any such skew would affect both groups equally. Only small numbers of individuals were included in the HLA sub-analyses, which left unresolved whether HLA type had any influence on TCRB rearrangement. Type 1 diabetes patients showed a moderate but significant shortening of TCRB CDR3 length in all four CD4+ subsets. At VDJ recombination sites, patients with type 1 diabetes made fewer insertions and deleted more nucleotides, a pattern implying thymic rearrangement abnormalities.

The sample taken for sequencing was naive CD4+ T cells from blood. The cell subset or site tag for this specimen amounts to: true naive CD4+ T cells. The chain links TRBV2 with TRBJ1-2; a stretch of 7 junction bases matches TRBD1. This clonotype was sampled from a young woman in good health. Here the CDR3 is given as CASSRDRDGYTF. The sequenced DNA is TGTGCCAGCAGTCGCGACAGGGACGGCTACACCTTC.